These 28 T cell receptor beta chains were sequenced from one sample in a study of blood T cell repertoires in COVID-19. Generated by immunoSEQ multiplex PCR, the TCRdb table keeps only in-frame clones and is missing some. The sample shows approximately 250,000 clones, 84% of them seen only once. The sample comprised peripheral blood. The receptor source for this set is a man aged 35-49 years who had recovered from COVID-19.

CDR3 protein: CASSQSGQGNYGYTF. DNA of the CDR3: TGCGCCAGCAGCCAATCGGGACAGGGTAACTATGGCTACACCTTC. The gene calls are TRBV4-3 and TRBJ1-2; TRBD1 matches 9 bases. The V gene's germline CDR1 is LGHNA and CDR2 YSLEER. The length of the CDR3 is 15 residues. V dropped 2 bases and J dropped 1; count of bases not matched to a gene: 2.

The rearrangement uses TRBV12-3 or TRBV12-4 and TRBJ2-7; D is unresolved. V lost 3 bases, J lost 2 bases, and 8 bases lay in between. The CDR3 length is 13 residues. The CDR3 nucleotides are TGTGCCAGCAGTTTGGCGCGGACCTACGAGCAGTACTTC. This sequence encodes CASSLARTYEQYF.

V and J are TRBV19 and TRBJ2-7; 10 nucleotides agree with TRBD1. There are 13 residues in the CDR3. From germline, CDR1 is LNHDA and CDR2 SQIVND (reference sequence). The V and J ends lost 7 bases and 7 bases, in that order; junction bases with no gene match: 7. CDR3 nucleotides: TGTGCCAGTACTGGCCGGGACAGGGGTGAGCAGTACTTC. This codes for CASTGRDRGEQYF.

The rearrangement links TRBV5-8 to TRBJ1-5; 9 nucleotides line up with TRBD1. Trimming at V came to 7 bases and at J to 3 bases, leaving 8 bases not matched to a gene. Germline values: CDR1 SGHTS, CDR2 YDEGEE. The CDR3 covers 15 residues. Here the CDR3 DNA reads TGTGCCAGCTCCCGCGGGACAGGGCCCAATCAGCCCCAGCATTTT. Translation: CASSRGTGPNQPQHF.

V is TRBV2 and J is TRBJ1-3; D not resolved. Germline V gives CDR1 SNHLY, CDR2 FYNNEI. V lost 10 bases to trimming and J lost 1 base, with 26 bases between them. CDR3 size: 18 residues. The CDR3 here is CAIIKQTLSSKSGNTIYF. In nucleotides, the CDR3 is TGTGCCATCATCAAGCAGACTCTCTCATCGAAATCTGGAAACACCATATATTTT.

The chain is built from TRBV3-1 (or the pseudogene TRBV3-2) and TRBJ1-1, with TRBD1 matching 7 bases. CDR3 length: 19 amino acids. With 0 bases clipped from V and 0 bases from J, the junction kept 13 bases outside the gene matches. Per the germline V gene, CDR1 is LGHDT and CDR2 is YNNKEL (reference sequence). The CDR3 spells CASSQDGSRQGPMNTEAFF. In nucleotides, the CDR3 is TGTGCCAGCAGCCAAGACGGCTCAAGACAGGGCCCCATGAACACTGAAGCTTTCTTT.

The gene calls are TRBV11-2 and TRBJ1-2; the D gene is possibly TRBD1 (6 bases). This CDR3 has 14 residues. V lost 1 base, J lost 8 bases, and 14 bases lay in between. In germline, CDR1 is SGHAT, CDR2 FQNNGV. CDR3 loop: CASSLVQGMEGYTF. DNA of the CDR3: TGTGCCAGCAGCTTAGTACAGGGCATGGAGGGCTACACCTTC.

The rearrangement links TRBV5-4 to TRBJ2-7; 7 bases are a match to TRBD1. Germline V lookup: CDR1 SGHNT, CDR2 YYREEE (reference sequence). The ends lost 4 bases at V and 4 bases at J; junction bases unmatched: 11. The CDR3 covers 15 residues. CDR3 nucleotides: TGTGCCAGCAGCGCCGACAGGGTAGGAGTGTACGAGCAGTACTTC. Translation gives CASSADRVGVYEQYF.

V and J are TRBV9 and TRBJ2-3; D possibly corresponds to TRBD2 (6 bases). The CDR3 is made up of 16 amino acids. V was shortened by 2 bases and J by 1 base, with 14 bases between the two germline ends. Germline CDR1 is SGDLS and CDR2 is YYNGEE. In DNA form, the CDR3 reads TGTGCCAGCAGCGTCGGGGGATGGAGGGGCACAGATACGCAGTATTTT. Translation: CASSVGGWRGTDTQYF.

This clone was picked up a small number of times. This chain connects TRBV3-1 (or the pseudogene TRBV3-2) to TRBJ1-1; 11 bases are shared with TRBD1. V was clipped by 4 bases and J by 4 bases; unmatched bases: 2. The CDR3 totals 14 residues. Germline lookup yields CDR1 LGHDT and CDR2 YNNKEL (reference sequence). In DNA form, the CDR3 reads TGTGCCAGCAGCCGCGGGACAGGGGGCACTGAAGCTTTCTTT. Amino acids: CASSRGTGGTEAFF.

The chain uses TRBV3-1 (or the pseudogene TRBV3-2) and TRBJ2-2; D is uncertain. In germline, CDR1 is LGHDT, CDR2 YNNKEL (reference sequence). V lost 1 base and J lost 2, with 11 bases in between. This CDR3 comprises 16 residues. CDR3 sequence: CASSQALPLNTGELFF. The CDR3 nucleotides read TGTGCCAGCAGCCAAGCCCTTCCACTAAACACCGGGGAGCTGTTTTTT.

The chain joins TRBV15 to TRBJ2-7; 8 positions agree with TRBD1. CDR3 size: 13 residues. V gave up 2 bases and J gave up 4 bases; unmatched junction bases: 1. CDR1 is LNHNV, CDR2 YYDKDF, per germline (reference sequence). The CDR3 is CATSRRTGYEQYF. CDR3 DNA sequence: TGTGCCACCAGCAGACGGACAGGGTACGAGCAGTACTTC.

The sample holds one count of this clone. The J gene is TRBJ2-5, the V gene TRBV19; 8 bases align to TRBD1. The CDR3 runs to 15 residues. The V gene's germline CDR1 is LNHDA and CDR2 SQIVND (reference sequence). V lost 5 bases, J lost 1 base, and 6 bases stayed unmatched. CDR3 nucleotide sequence: TGTGCCAGTAGTTGGGGGACAGGTTTCCAAGAGACCCAGTACTTC. Protein sequence: CASSWGTGFQETQYF.

DNA for the CDR3: TGCGCCAGCAGCATGGGGGGGACTGGAGGCTACGAGCAGTACTTC. It is translated as CASSMGGTGGYEQYF. The rearrangement links TRBV5-1 to TRBJ2-7, with TRBD2 identical over 7 bases. Germline CDR1 SGHRS, CDR2 YFSETQ. Trimming cost V 4 bases and J 3 bases; bases outside gene matches: 10. The CDR3 loop spans 15 amino acids.

V is TRBV2 and J is TRBJ2-1; weak D call: TRBD2 (5 bases). Germline CDR1 is SNHLY and CDR2 is FYNNEI. This CDR3 is 13 amino acids long. The germline V and J ends were trimmed by 8 bases and 2 bases, with 10 bases remaining between them. CDR3 sequence: CASDYEPYNEQFF. CDR3 nucleotide sequence: TGTGCCAGCGACTACGAGCCCTACAATGAGCAGTTCTTC.

The CDR3 nucleotides are TGCGCCGCGGGTACGGGAGCACAAGAGACCCAGTACTTC. Residues: CAAGTGAQETQYF. The rearrangement joins TRBV5-1 to TRBJ2-5, with D possibly being TRBD2 (6 bases). This CDR3 is 13 amino acids long. V dropped 10 bases and J dropped 2 bases, with 15 bases sitting between them. Germline V lookup: CDR1 SGHRS, CDR2 YFSETQ. The whole variable domain, remainder taken from reference TRBV5-1 and TRBJ2-5, is KAGVTQTPRYLIKTRGQQVTLSCSPISGHRSVSWYQQTPGQGLQFLFEYFSETQRNKGNFPGRFSGRQFSNSRSEMNVSTLELGDSALYLCAAGTGAQETQYFGPGTRLLVL.

J is TRBJ2-5 and V is TRBV5-1, with 7 positions matching TRBD1. Per the germline V gene, CDR1 is SGHRS and CDR2 is YFSETQ. The CDR3 has 15 residues. J gave up 1 base and V 8 bases, and 11 bases lay outside the gene matches. The CDR3 region is CASRAQGMTQETQYF. In DNA, the CDR3 is TGCGCCAGTAGAGCACAGGGGATGACCCAAGAGACCCAGTACTTC.

The chain has TRBV6-5 and TRBJ2-1, with 7 bases fitting TRBD1. CDR1 and CDR2 (germline): MNHEY, SVGAGI. CDR3 length: 14 residues. V trimming: 4 bases; J trimming: 9 bases; junction bases outside the gene matches: 9. CDR3: CASSSPTGAFEQFF. The DNA of the CDR3 is TGTGCCAGCAGTTCCCCAACAGGGGCGTTTGAGCAGTTCTTC.

This chain links TRBV7-8 with TRBJ2-3; D is uncertain. The V and J ends lost 5 bases and 8 bases respectively, with 8 bases between them. Germline V gene data show CDR1 as SGHVS and CDR2 as FQNEAQ. The CDR3 runs to 11 residues. The CDR3 nucleotides are TGTGCCAGCAGCCCCCGGGTTACGCAGTATTTT. It is translated as CASSPRVTQYF.

V usage is TRBV19 and J usage is TRBJ2-2, with 7 bases aligning to TRBD1. The V gene's germline CDR1 is LNHDA and CDR2 SQIVND (reference sequence). Germline trimming cut 3 bases from V and 6 bases from J; bases unmatched to any gene: 16. This CDR3 has 18 residues. CDR3: CASSIRDSPFSFPGELFF. CDR3 nucleotide sequence: TGTGCCAGTAGTATCCGGGACAGCCCTTTTTCCTTCCCCGGGGAGCTGTTTTTT.

J is TRBJ2-3 and V is TRBV9; 12 bases align to TRBD2. The germline V gene encodes CDR1 SGDLS and CDR2 YYNGEE. There are 17 residues in the CDR3. Unmatched junction bases numbered 4, after V lost 0 bases and J lost 2 bases. CDR3: CASSVGTSGDFTDTQYF. In DNA, the CDR3 is TGTGCCAGCAGCGTAGGGACTAGCGGGGACTTCACAGATACGCAGTATTTT.

The chain links TRBV9 to TRBJ2-1; TRBD2 agrees at 13 bases. V shed 0 bases, J shed 1 base, and the junction held 16 bases outside the gene matches. Germline loops: CDR1 SGDLS, CDR2 YYNGEE. The CDR3 is 22 residues long. Here the CDR3 DNA reads TGTGCCAGCAGCGTAGAAACTAGCGGGAGGGCCTCTGGTATTAGGTCCTACAATGAGCAGTTCTTC. Protein product: CASSVETSGRASGIRSYNEQFF. Combining the CDR3 with reference TRBV9 and TRBJ2-1 gives the whole variable domain DSGVTQTPKHLITATGQRVTLRCSPRSGDLSVYWYQQSLDQGLQFLIQYYNGEERAKGNILERFSAQQFPDLHSELNLSSLELGDSALYFCASSVETSGRASGIRSYNEQFFGPGTRLTVL.

The gene calls are TRBV5-1 and TRBJ1-2; 8 positions agree with TRBD1. Germline-derived CDR1 and CDR2 are SGHRS and YFSETQ. V lost 4 bases and J lost 2; bases outside the gene matches: 4. This CDR3 has 14 residues. Here the CDR3 reads CASSQGQGNYGYTF. Written as DNA, the CDR3 is TGCGCCAGCAGCCAAGGACAGGGCAACTATGGCTACACCTTC.

The genes are TRBV18 and TRBJ2-7; 8 bases are a match to TRBD1. This CDR3 comprises 15 residues. Germline V lookup: CDR1 KGHSH, CDR2 LQKENI. After removal of 0 bases from V and 7 bases from J, the junction contained 8 bases not matched to a gene. The chain's CDR3 is CASSPPTGGRGEQYF. CDR3 coding DNA: TGTGCCAGCTCACCACCTACAGGGGGAAGGGGTGAGCAGTACTTC. The entire variable domain, with the rest obtained from reference TRBV18 and TRBJ2-7, is as follows: NAGVMQNPRHLVRRRGQEARLRCSPMKGHSHVYWYRQLPEEGLKFMVYLQKENIIDESGMPKERFSAEFPKEGPSILRIQQVVRGDSAAYFCASSPPTGGRGEQYFGPGTRLTVT.

This chain joins TRBV6-5 and TRBJ2-3; no firm D call. Between the trimmed V and J ends, which lost 7 bases and 1 base, there was a span of 9 bases. Germline-derived CDR1 and CDR2 are MNHEY and SVGAGI. The CDR3 consists of 13 residues. Here the CDR3 reads CASTRGRTDTQYF. The DNA for the CDR3 is TGTGCCAGCACCCGTGGGCGCACAGATACGCAGTATTTT.

This chain joins TRBV7-6 and TRBJ1-2, with 7 bases that match TRBD1. There are 16 residues in the CDR3. Losses at the gene ends were 0 bases for V and 6 bases for J; bases not matched to a gene: 10. Germline CDR1 and CDR2: SGHVS and FNYEAQ. This CDR3 reads CASSLAPGGVLDGYTF. CDR3 bases: TGTGCCAGCAGCTTAGCGCCAGGGGGAGTCTTAGATGGCTACACCTTC.

CDR3 DNA sequence: TGTGCCAGCAGCGTAAGAGGGACAGGGCCTTATAATTCACCCCTCCACTTT. Translated, it gives CASSVRGTGPYNSPLHF. The chain has TRBV7-8 and TRBJ1-6; TRBD1 agrees at 9 bases. V shed 5 bases, J shed 4 bases, and the junction held 9 bases outside the gene matches. The CDR3 has 17 amino acids. CDR1 is SGHVS, CDR2 FQNEAQ, per germline.

The V gene is TRBV20-1, the J gene TRBJ2-1; 7 nucleotides line up with TRBD2. This CDR3 is 14 amino acids long. Trimming took 3 bases from V and 2 from J; bases not matched to a gene: 4. Germline V gene data show CDR1 as DFQATT and CDR2 as SNEGSKA (reference sequence). In DNA, the CDR3 is TGCAGTGCTAGTGGGGACTACCCCTACAATGAGCAGTTCTTC. The encoded protein is CSASGDYPYNEQFF.